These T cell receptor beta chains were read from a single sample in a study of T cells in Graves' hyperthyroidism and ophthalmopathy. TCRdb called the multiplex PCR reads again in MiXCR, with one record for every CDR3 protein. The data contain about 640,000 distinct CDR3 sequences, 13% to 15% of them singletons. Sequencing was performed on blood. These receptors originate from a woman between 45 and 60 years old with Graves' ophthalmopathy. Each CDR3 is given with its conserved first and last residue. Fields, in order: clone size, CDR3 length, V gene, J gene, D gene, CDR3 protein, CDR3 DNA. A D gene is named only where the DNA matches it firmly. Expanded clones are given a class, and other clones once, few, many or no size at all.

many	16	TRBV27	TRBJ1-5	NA	CASSPRPHYSNQPQHF	TGTGCCAGCAGCCCGCGGCCCCATTATAGCAATCAGCCCCAGCATTTT
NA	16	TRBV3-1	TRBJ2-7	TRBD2	CASSRHSSGRPYEQYF	TGTGCCAGCAGCCGACACTCTAGCGGGAGACCCTACGAGCAGTACTTC
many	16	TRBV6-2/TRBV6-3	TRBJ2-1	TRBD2	CASSYSREGGGNEQFF	TGTGCCAGCAGTTACTCCCGGGAGGGTGGAGGCAATGAGCAGTTCTTC
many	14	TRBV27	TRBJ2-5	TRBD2	CASSWASGPGTQYF	TGTGCCAGCAGTTGGGCTAGCGGACCGGGGACCCAGTACTTC
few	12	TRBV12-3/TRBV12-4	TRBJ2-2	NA	CASSWYTGELFF	TGTGCCAGCAGTTGGTACACCGGGGAGCTGTTTTTT
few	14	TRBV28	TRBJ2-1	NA	CASLPGGANNEQFF	TGTGCCAGTCTCCCCGGGGGCGCAAACAATGAGCAGTTCTTC
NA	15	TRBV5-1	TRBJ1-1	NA	CASSLEGHKATEAFF	TGCGCCAGCAGCTTGGAGGGACATAAGGCCACTGAAGCTTTCTTT
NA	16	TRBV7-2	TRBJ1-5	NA	CASSSWGGVPNQPQHF	TGTGCCAGCAGCTCGTGGGGAGGGGTCCCCAATCAGCCCCAGCATTTT
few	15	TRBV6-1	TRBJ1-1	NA	CASSYQDSLNTEAFF	TGTGCCAGCAGTTACCAGGACAGCCTGAACACTGAAGCTTTCTTT
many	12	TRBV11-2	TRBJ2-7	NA	CASSLGHYEQYF	TGTGCCAGCAGCTTAGGCCACTACGAGCAGTACTTC
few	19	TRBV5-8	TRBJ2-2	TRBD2	CASSYPRGLAGLNTGELFF	TGTGCCAGCAGCTACCCAAGAGGGCTAGCGGGGCTGAACACCGGGGAGCTGTTTTTT
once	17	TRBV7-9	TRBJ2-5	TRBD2	CASSGSGTSGYQETQYF	TGTGCCAGCAGCGGTTCCGGGACTAGCGGCTATCAAGAGACCCAGTACTTC
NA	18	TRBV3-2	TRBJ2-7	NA	CASSQEGYWPSGRYEQYF	TGTGCCAGCAGCCAAGAAGGATACTGGCCTAGCGGGAGGTACGAGCAGTACTTC
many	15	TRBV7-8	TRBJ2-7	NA	CASSSLQTIPYEQYF	TGTGCCAGCAGCTCCCTTCAGACAATCCCCTACGAGCAGTACTTC
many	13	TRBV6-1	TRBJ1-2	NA	CASRDSPVYGYTF	TGTGCCAGCAGGGACAGCCCAGTCTATGGCTACACCTTC
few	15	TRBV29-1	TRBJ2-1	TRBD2	CSGYRTGTTYNEQFF	TGCAGCGGCTACCGAACCGGGACTACATACAATGAGCAGTTCTTC
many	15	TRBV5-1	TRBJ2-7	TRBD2	CASSPSPGGNYEQYF	TGCGCCAGCAGCCCCTCGCCGGGGGGTAACTACGAGCAGTACTTC
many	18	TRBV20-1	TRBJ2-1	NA	CSALPTGMVAELYNEQFF	TGCAGTGCCCTTCCGACAGGGATGGTAGCGGAACTTTACAATGAGCAGTTCTTC
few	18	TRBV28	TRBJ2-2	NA	CASSSYPPGQINTGELFF	TGTGCCAGCAGTTCCTACCCCCCCGGACAGATTAACACCGGGGAGCTGTTTTTT
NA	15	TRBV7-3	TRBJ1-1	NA	CASSLDPGSRTEAFF	TGTGCCAGCAGCTTAGATCCAGGAAGTCGGACTGAAGCTTTCTTT
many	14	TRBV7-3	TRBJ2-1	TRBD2	CASSLGGRRNEQFF	TGTGCCAGCAGTTTGGGGGGGAGGCGCAATGAGCAGTTCTTC
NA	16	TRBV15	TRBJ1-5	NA	CATSREKAGYPQPQHF	TGCGCCACCAGCAGAGAGAAGGCAGGTTATCCTCAGCCCCAGCATTTT
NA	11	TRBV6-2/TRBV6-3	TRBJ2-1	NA	CASKTGNREFF	TGTGCCAGCAAAACAGGGAATAGGGAGTTCTTC
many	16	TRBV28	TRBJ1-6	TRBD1	CASNSHGTGLRSPLHF	TGTGCCAGCAATTCTCACGGGACAGGGCTTAGGTCACCCCTCCACTTT
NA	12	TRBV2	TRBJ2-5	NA	CASSEPVETQYF	TGTGCCAGCAGTGAACCTGTGGAGACCCAGTACTTC
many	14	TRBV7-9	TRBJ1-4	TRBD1	CASSPGQVGEKLFF	TGTGCCAGCAGCCCGGGACAGGTCGGAGAAAAACTGTTTTTT
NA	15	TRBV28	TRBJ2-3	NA	CASTYEGGGTDTQYF	TGTGCCAGCACTTATGAAGGGGGAGGCACAGATACGCAGTATTTT
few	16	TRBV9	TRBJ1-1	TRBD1	CASSAGTGAMNTEAFF	TGTGCCAGCAGCGCCGGGACAGGGGCCATGAACACTGAAGCTTTCTTT
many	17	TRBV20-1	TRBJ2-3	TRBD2	CSAEGFREESGADTQYF	TGCAGTGCAGAGGGCTTCCGGGAGGAAAGTGGGGCAGATACGCAGTATTTT
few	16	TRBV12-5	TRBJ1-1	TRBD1	CASGSTGVGKNTEAFF	TGTGCTAGTGGATCCACAGGGGTAGGGAAGAACACTGAAGCTTTCTTT
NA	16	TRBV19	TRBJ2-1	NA	CASSIRGGMSYNEQFF	TGTGCCAGTAGTATTCGTGGCGGGATGTCCTACAATGAGCAGTTCTTC
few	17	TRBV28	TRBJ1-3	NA	CASSLFRTGNSGNTIYF	TGTGCCAGCAGTTTATTCCGGACCGGAAACTCTGGAAACACCATATATTTT
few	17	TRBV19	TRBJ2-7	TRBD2	CASRIGTRLAGIYEQYF	TGTGCCAGTAGGATCGGAACCAGACTAGCGGGGATCTACGAGCAGTACTTC
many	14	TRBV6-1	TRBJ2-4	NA	CASTPSAAKNIQYF	TGTGCCAGCACCCCTAGCGCAGCCAAAAACATTCAGTACTTC
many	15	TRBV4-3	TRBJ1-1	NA	CASSQDLGLNTEAFF	TGCGCCAGCAGCCAAGATTTAGGCCTGAACACTGAAGCTTTCTTT
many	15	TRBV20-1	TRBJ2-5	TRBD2	CSARDSAGVIETQYF	TGCAGTGCTAGAGATAGCGCGGGAGTAATAGAGACCCAGTACTTC
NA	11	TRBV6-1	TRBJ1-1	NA	CASRTVAEAFF	TGTGCCAGCAGGACAGTAGCTGAAGCTTTCTTT
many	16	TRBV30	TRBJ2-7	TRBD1	CAWREGDRGGKDEQYF	TGTGCCTGGAGGGAAGGGGACAGGGGTGGCAAGGACGAGCAGTACTTC
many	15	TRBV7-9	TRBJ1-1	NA	CASSLLRAENTEAFF	TGTGCCAGCAGCCTACTCAGGGCAGAGAACACTGAAGCTTTCTTT
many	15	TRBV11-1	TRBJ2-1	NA	CASSSGRNQYNEQFF	TGTGCCAGCAGCTCAGGACGGAATCAATACAATGAGCAGTTCTTC